The rows below give T cell receptor beta chains drawn from one sample of a study of blood T cell repertoires in COVID-19. The repertoire was sequenced with immunoSEQ multiplex PCR; TCRdb's copy has only in-frame clones and lacks some. The sample has about 350,000 clones, roughly nine tenths seen once. The specimen was peripheral blood. The receptors come from a woman aged 55-75 years with COVID-19, enrolled during active disease. Each CDR3 is given with its conserved first and last residue. D genes are given only for firm matches. The size field is filled for only some rows; it gives once, few, many or a size class.

D gene: TRBD1
J gene: TRBJ1-6
V gene: TRBV13
clone size: -
CDR3 protein: CASSPPTGGSYNSPLHF
CDR3 DNA: TGTGCCAGCAGCCCCCCGACAGGGGGCTCCTATAATTCACCCCTCCACTTT

D gene: -
J gene: TRBJ1-5
V gene: TRBV10-3
clone size: -
CDR3 protein: CAISSAAERTTQPQHF
CDR3 DNA: TGTGCCATCAGTTCCGCGGCGGAAAGGACAACGCAGCCCCAGCATTTT

D gene: TRBD1
J gene: TRBJ2-5
V gene: TRBV9
clone size: -
CDR3 protein: CASSVAGAGGGETQYF
CDR3 DNA: TGTGCCAGCAGCGTAGCTGGGGCAGGGGGCGGAGAGACCCAGTACTTC

D gene: TRBD1
J gene: TRBJ1-4
V gene: TRBV18
clone size: once
CDR3 protein: CASSQGADANEKLFF
CDR3 DNA: TGTGCCAGCTCACAGGGGGCAGATGCTAATGAAAAACTGTTTTTT

D gene: TRBD1
J gene: TRBJ1-5
V gene: TRBV19
clone size: few
CDR3 protein: CATNTRTGVFGWSQPQHF
CDR3 DNA: TGTGCCACTAACACACGGACAGGGGTTTTCGGTTGGAGTCAGCCCCAGCATTTT

D gene: -
J gene: TRBJ1-1
V gene: TRBV6-2/TRBV6-3
clone size: once
CDR3 protein: CASSYGGLAEAFF
CDR3 DNA: TGTGCCAGCAGTTACGGGGGGTTGGCTGAAGCTTTCTTT

D gene: TRBD1
J gene: TRBJ1-5
V gene: TRBV18
clone size: once
CDR3 protein: CASSPQGEGPQHF
CDR3 DNA: TGTGCCAGCTCACCGCAGGGGGAAGGGCCCCAGCATTTT

D gene: -
J gene: TRBJ2-7
V gene: TRBV5-1
clone size: -
CDR3 protein: CASSIRPGQLSYEQYF
CDR3 DNA: TGCGCCAGCAGCATCCGCCCCGGACAGCTCTCCTACGAGCAGTACTTC

D gene: -
J gene: TRBJ1-2
V gene: TRBV7-9
clone size: -
CDR3 protein: CASSLRFQDGYTF
CDR3 DNA: TGTGCCAGCAGCTTACGATTTCAGGATGGCTACACCTTC

D gene: -
J gene: TRBJ1-2
V gene: TRBV12-5
clone size: -
CDR3 protein: CASGLLGISGALVNYGYTF
CDR3 DNA: TGTGCTAGTGGTTTGTTAGGGATCTCAGGGGCCCTAGTTAACTATGGCTACACCTTC

D gene: TRBD1
J gene: TRBJ1-5
V gene: TRBV28
clone size: -
CDR3 protein: CASSRQGAKGPQHF
CDR3 DNA: TGTGCCAGCAGTCGACAGGGGGCGAAGGGTCCCCAGCATTTT

D gene: -
J gene: TRBJ1-1
V gene: TRBV23-1
clone size: -
CDR3 protein: CASSRGRALMNTEAFF
CDR3 DNA: TGCGCCAGCAGTCGAGGGAGGGCCCTAATGAACACTGAAGCTTTCTTT

D gene: -
J gene: TRBJ1-6
V gene: TRBV6-5
clone size: -
CDR3 protein: CASRDPAGGNSPLHF
CDR3 DNA: TGTGCCAGCAGGGACCCTGCCGGGGGAAATTCACCCCTCCACTTT

D gene: TRBD2
J gene: TRBJ2-1
V gene: TRBV19
clone size: -
CDR3 protein: CASSILAGVLHEQFF
CDR3 DNA: TGTGCCAGTAGTATACTAGCGGGGGTTCTACATGAGCAGTTCTTC

D gene: -
J gene: TRBJ2-1
V gene: TRBV29-1
clone size: -
CDR3 protein: CSAPGHPYNEQFF
CDR3 DNA: TGCAGCGCCCCGGGACACCCTTACAATGAGCAGTTCTTC

D gene: TRBD1
J gene: TRBJ1-1
V gene: TRBV6-2/TRBV6-3
clone size: -
CDR3 protein: CASSPDRVGTEAFF
CDR3 DNA: TGTGCCAGCAGCCCCGACAGGGTAGGCACTGAAGCTTTCTTT

D gene: -
J gene: TRBJ2-3
V gene: TRBV7-9
clone size: once
CDR3 protein: CASSLKGGTDTQYF
CDR3 DNA: TGTGCCAGCAGCTTAAAAGGGGGCACAGATACGCAGTATTTT

D gene: TRBD1
J gene: TRBJ2-5
V gene: TRBV5-1
clone size: -
CDR3 protein: CASSRDRQETQYF
CDR3 DNA: TGCGCCAGCAGCCGGGACAGGCAAGAGACCCAGTACTTC

D gene: -
J gene: TRBJ1-6
V gene: TRBV5-5
clone size: -
CDR3 protein: CASSFGGSSYNSPLHF
CDR3 DNA: TGTGCCAGCAGCTTTGGGGGGAGCTCCTATAATTCACCCCTCCACTTT

D gene: -
J gene: TRBJ1-5
V gene: TRBV12-3/TRBV12-4
clone size: -
CDR3 protein: CASSLVVNQPQHF
CDR3 DNA: TGTGCCAGCAGTTTAGTAGTTAATCAGCCCCAGCATTTT

D gene: TRBD1
J gene: TRBJ1-1
V gene: TRBV9
clone size: -
CDR3 protein: CASSPRTGNTEAFF
CDR3 DNA: TGTGCCAGCAGCCCCCGGACAGGGAACACTGAAGCTTTCTTT

D gene: -
J gene: TRBJ1-1
V gene: TRBV5-1
clone size: once
CDR3 protein: CASSLFGTQGNRNTEAFF
CDR3 DNA: TGCGCCAGCAGTCTATTTGGGACACAGGGAAATAGGAACACTGAAGCTTTCTTT

D gene: TRBD1
J gene: TRBJ1-4
V gene: TRBV7-2
clone size: -
CDR3 protein: CASSPGDRVRTNEKLFF
CDR3 DNA: TGTGCCAGCAGTCCGGGGGACAGGGTTCGAACTAATGAAAAACTGTTTTTT

D gene: TRBD1
J gene: TRBJ1-1
V gene: TRBV7-9
clone size: -
CDR3 protein: CASSSEPGGMNTEAFF
CDR3 DNA: TGTGCCAGCAGCTCTGAGCCAGGGGGGATGAACACTGAAGCTTTCTTT

D gene: -
J gene: TRBJ2-7
V gene: TRBV6-5
clone size: -
CDR3 protein: CASRRQSYEQYF
CDR3 DNA: TGTGCCAGCAGACGACAGTCCTACGAGCAGTACTTC

D gene: TRBD2
J gene: TRBJ2-1
V gene: TRBV30
clone size: -
CDR3 protein: CAWRGGTSYNEQFF
CDR3 DNA: TGTGCCTGGCGGGGGGGCACCTCCTACAATGAGCAGTTCTTC

D gene: -
J gene: TRBJ1-2
V gene: TRBV12-3/TRBV12-4
clone size: -
CDR3 protein: CASRGEGGGYTF
CDR3 DNA: TGTGCCAGCAGGGGGGAGGGCGGTGGCTACACCTTC

D gene: -
J gene: TRBJ2-2
V gene: TRBV29-1
clone size: -
CDR3 protein: CSVQDGELFF
CDR3 DNA: TGCAGCGTTCAGGACGGGGAGCTGTTTTTT

D gene: -
J gene: TRBJ2-7
V gene: TRBV19
clone size: -
CDR3 protein: CASSIVGGHEQYF
CDR3 DNA: TGTGCCAGTAGTATAGTTGGGGGCCACGAGCAGTACTTC

D gene: TRBD2
J gene: TRBJ2-2
V gene: TRBV7-2
clone size: -
CDR3 protein: CASSFSFSGVISHTGELFF
CDR3 DNA: TGTGCCAGCAGCTTCTCCTTCAGCGGGGTGATCTCGCACACCGGGGAGCTGTTTTTT

D gene: -
J gene: TRBJ1-5
V gene: TRBV24-1
clone size: few
CDR3 protein: CATSDSRYPNQPQHF
CDR3 DNA: TGTGCCACCAGTGATTCTCGGTATCCCAATCAGCCCCAGCATTTT

D gene: -
J gene: TRBJ1-5
V gene: TRBV6-1
clone size: -
CDR3 protein: CASSEAGGLDQPQHF
CDR3 DNA: TGTGCCAGCAGTGAAGCTGGGGGGTTGGATCAGCCCCAGCATTTT

D gene: TRBD2
J gene: TRBJ2-3
V gene: TRBV4-1
clone size: -
CDR3 protein: CASSHFSGTSDTDTQYF
CDR3 DNA: TGCGCCAGCAGCCATTTTTCCGGGACTAGCGACACAGATACGCAGTATTTT

D gene: -
J gene: TRBJ2-3
V gene: TRBV2
clone size: -
CDR3 protein: CASSALLADTQYF
CDR3 DNA: TGTGCCAGCAGTGCACTATTAGCAGATACGCAGTATTTT

D gene: -
J gene: TRBJ1-5
V gene: TRBV7-9
clone size: once
CDR3 protein: CASSTGNQPQHF
CDR3 DNA: TGTGCCAGCAGCACAGGGAATCAGCCCCAGCATTTT

D gene: -
J gene: TRBJ1-6
V gene: TRBV5-6
clone size: -
CDR3 protein: CASSLGGTDSPLHF
CDR3 DNA: TGTGCCAGCAGCTTGGGCGGCACGGATTCACCCCTCCACTTT

D gene: -
J gene: TRBJ1-4
V gene: TRBV2
clone size: -
CDR3 protein: CASSDQGFNEKLFF
CDR3 DNA: TGTGCCAGCAGTGATCAGGGTTTTAATGAAAAACTGTTTTTT

D gene: -
J gene: TRBJ1-1
V gene: TRBV2
clone size: -
CDR3 protein: CASSENRGIAFF
CDR3 DNA: TGTGCCAGCAGTGAAAATAGGGGAATAGCTTTCTTT

D gene: TRBD1
J gene: TRBJ2-1
V gene: TRBV10-1
clone size: -
CDR3 protein: CASRRQGSDEQFF
CDR3 DNA: TGCGCCAGCAGGAGACAGGGGTCGGATGAGCAGTTCTTC

D gene: TRBD1
J gene: TRBJ2-7
V gene: TRBV11-2
clone size: few
CDR3 protein: CASSWDSLPSYEQYF
CDR3 DNA: TGTGCCAGCAGCTGGGACAGTTTACCCTCCTACGAGCAGTACTTC

D gene: TRBD1
J gene: TRBJ2-3
V gene: TRBV5-1
clone size: -
CDR3 protein: CASSTGQGSTDTQYF
CDR3 DNA: TGCGCCAGCAGCACGGGACAGGGAAGCACAGATACGCAGTATTTT

D gene: TRBD1
J gene: TRBJ2-6
V gene: TRBV19
clone size: -
CDR3 protein: CASSPRPGQGISGANVLTF
CDR3 DNA: TGTGCCAGTAGCCCTCGCCCGGGACAGGGTATCTCTGGGGCCAACGTCCTGACTTTC

D gene: -
J gene: TRBJ1-2
V gene: TRBV5-6
clone size: -
CDR3 protein: CASSLERGRGYGYTF
CDR3 DNA: TGTGCCAGCAGCTTGGAAAGAGGTAGGGGCTATGGCTACACCTTC

D gene: -
J gene: TRBJ2-5
V gene: TRBV14
clone size: -
CDR3 protein: CASSPGYWETQYF
CDR3 DNA: TGTGCCAGCAGTCCAGGGTACTGGGAGACCCAGTACTTC

D gene: TRBD1
J gene: TRBJ1-1
V gene: TRBV5-1
clone size: -
CDR3 protein: CASSASGTVNTEAFF
CDR3 DNA: TGCGCCAGCAGCGCATCCGGGACAGTGAACACTGAAGCTTTCTTT

D gene: -
J gene: TRBJ2-7
V gene: TRBV27
clone size: -
CDR3 protein: CASSYGGADEQYF
CDR3 DNA: TGTGCCAGCAGTTATGGCGGAGCAGACGAGCAGTACTTC

D gene: TRBD2
J gene: TRBJ2-1
V gene: TRBV7-3
clone size: -
CDR3 protein: CASSVNPGLAGNEQFF
CDR3 DNA: TGTGCCAGCAGCGTAAACCCGGGACTAGCGGGAAATGAGCAGTTCTTC

D gene: TRBD1
J gene: TRBJ2-1
V gene: TRBV10-3
clone size: -
CDR3 protein: CAISGGGQGYNEQFF
CDR3 DNA: TGTGCCATCAGTGGTGGAGGACAGGGCTACAATGAGCAGTTCTTC

D gene: TRBD1
J gene: TRBJ1-1
V gene: TRBV28
clone size: -
CDR3 protein: CASSLYGQVNTEAFF
CDR3 DNA: TGTGCCAGCAGTTTATATGGACAGGTTAACACTGAAGCTTTCTTT

D gene: -
J gene: TRBJ1-2
V gene: TRBV27
clone size: -
CDR3 protein: CASSLLGQGQGYTF
CDR3 DNA: TGTGCCAGCAGTTTATTGGGGCAGGGTCAGGGCTACACCTTC

D gene: TRBD1
J gene: TRBJ1-2
V gene: TRBV29-1
clone size: -
CDR3 protein: CSVRQGDYGYTF
CDR3 DNA: TGCAGCGTTCGACAGGGAGACTATGGCTACACCTTC

D gene: -
J gene: TRBJ2-5
V gene: TRBV3-1/TRBV3-2
clone size: -
CDR3 protein: CASSQASETQYF
CDR3 DNA: TGTGCCAGCAGCCAAGCCTCAGAGACCCAGTACTTC

D gene: TRBD1
J gene: TRBJ1-2
V gene: TRBV5-4
clone size: -
CDR3 protein: CASSHDRGRTVFYGYTF
CDR3 DNA: TGTGCCAGCAGCCATGACAGGGGCCGCACCGTGTTCTATGGCTACACCTTC